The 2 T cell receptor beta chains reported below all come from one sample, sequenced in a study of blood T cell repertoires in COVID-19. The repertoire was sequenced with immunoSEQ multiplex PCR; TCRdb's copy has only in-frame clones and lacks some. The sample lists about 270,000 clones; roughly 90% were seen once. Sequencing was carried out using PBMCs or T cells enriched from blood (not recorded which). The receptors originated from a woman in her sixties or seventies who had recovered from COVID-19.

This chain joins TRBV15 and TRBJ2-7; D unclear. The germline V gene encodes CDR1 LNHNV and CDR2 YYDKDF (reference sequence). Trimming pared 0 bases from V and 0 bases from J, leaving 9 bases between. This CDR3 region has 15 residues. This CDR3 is CATSRDTRSSYEQYF. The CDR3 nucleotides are TGTGCCACCAGCAGAGATACGAGGAGCTCCTACGAGCAGTACTTC.

The CDR3 spells CASSLSLDAGWDIQYF. The CDR3 DNA is TGTGCCAGCAGCTTATCTCTCGACGCGGGATGGGACATTCAGTACTTC. The chain couples TRBV11-3 to TRBJ2-4; TRBD2 is a possible D gene (6 bases). Trimming removed 2 bases from V and 8 bases from J, with 19 bases in between. This CDR3 region has 16 residues. The germline gives CDR1 SGHNT, CDR2 YENEEA.